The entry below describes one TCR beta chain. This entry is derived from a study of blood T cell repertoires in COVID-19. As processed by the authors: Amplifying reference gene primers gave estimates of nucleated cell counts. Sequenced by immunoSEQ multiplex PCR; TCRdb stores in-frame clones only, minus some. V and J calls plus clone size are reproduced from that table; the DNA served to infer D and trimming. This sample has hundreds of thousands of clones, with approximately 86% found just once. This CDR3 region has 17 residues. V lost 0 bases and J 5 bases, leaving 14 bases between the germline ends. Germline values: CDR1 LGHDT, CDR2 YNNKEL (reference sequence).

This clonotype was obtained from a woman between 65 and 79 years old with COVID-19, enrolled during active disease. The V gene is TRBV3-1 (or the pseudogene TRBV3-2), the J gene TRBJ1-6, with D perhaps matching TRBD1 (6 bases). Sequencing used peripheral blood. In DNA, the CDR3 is TGTGCCAGCAGCCAAGATACCTTAACAGGGAATAATTCACCCCTCCACTTT. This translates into CASSQDTLTGNNSPLHF.